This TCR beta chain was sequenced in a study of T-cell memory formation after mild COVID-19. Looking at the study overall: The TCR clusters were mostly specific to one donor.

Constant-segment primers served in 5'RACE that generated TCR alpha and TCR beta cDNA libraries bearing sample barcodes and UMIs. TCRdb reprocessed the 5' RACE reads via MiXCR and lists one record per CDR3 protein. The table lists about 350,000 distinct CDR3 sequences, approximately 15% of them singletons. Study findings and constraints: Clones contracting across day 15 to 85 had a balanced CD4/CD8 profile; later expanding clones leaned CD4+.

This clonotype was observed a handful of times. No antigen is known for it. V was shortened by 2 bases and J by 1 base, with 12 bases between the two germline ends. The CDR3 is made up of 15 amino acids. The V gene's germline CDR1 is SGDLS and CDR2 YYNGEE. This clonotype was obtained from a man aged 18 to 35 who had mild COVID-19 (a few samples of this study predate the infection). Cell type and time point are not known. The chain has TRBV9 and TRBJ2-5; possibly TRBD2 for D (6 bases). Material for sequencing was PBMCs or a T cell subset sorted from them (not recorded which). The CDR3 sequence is CASSVGSGVQETQYF. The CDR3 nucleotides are TGTGCCAGCAGCGTTGGTTCGGGGGTCCAAGAGACCCAGTACTTC.